The T cell receptor (beta chain) under discussion was sequenced for a study of T cells in Graves' hyperthyroidism and ophthalmopathy. Overall study findings and caveats: Ophthalmopathy got predicted by the model a median roughly six months before its onset.

As to this clonotype: As yet, its antigen is unknown.

RNA transcripts served as the template for amplifying TCR beta CDR3 regions. When the TCR CDR3 underwent first-round RT-PCR, the HTBI primer set was used. TCRdb recomputed calls from the multiplex PCR reads with MiXCR, one row per CDR3 protein. The sample includes hundreds of thousands of distinct CDR3 sequences, over 35% of them seen just once. Per germline, CDR1 SGHDN and CDR2 FVKESK. CDR3 length: 15 residues. The germline V and J ends were trimmed by 3 bases and 1 base, with 13 bases remaining between them. V gene TRBV14 combines with J gene TRBJ2-7; no clear D. The sequenced sample consisted of blood. The clonotype was recovered from a man between 18 and 29 years old with Graves' hyperthyroidism. CDR3 amino acids: CASSQSFGRSYEQYF. CDR3 nucleotide sequence: TGTGCCAGCAGCCAGTCTTTCGGTCGTTCCTACGAGCAGTACTTC.